This TCR beta chain was captured by sequencing in a study of CD8+ T cells in alopecia areata. Findings and limits, study-wide: With tofacitinib ongoing, many expanded lesional clones persisted in both scalp and blood.

Following RNA extraction, reverse transcription yielded cDNA that acted as the sequencing template. TCRdb keeps only in-frame clones here, not all; method: immunoSEQ multiplex PCR. This table has over 150,000 clones, 60% to 70% appearing once. Germline CDR1 is MNHEY and CDR2 is SMNVEV (reference sequence). The CDR3 contains 12 residues. The germline V and J ends were trimmed by 8 bases and 5 bases, with 13 bases remaining between them. Treatment defined: oral pan-JAK inhibitor, 5-10 mg twice daily. The sample holds a few counts of this clone. Antigen unknown. The receptor was isolated from a human donor with alopecia areata. Sequencing used CD4+ T cells sorted from blood, obtained at week 4, from a patient treated with tofacitinib. V gene TRBV27 combines with J gene TRBJ2-7, with D perhaps matching TRBD2 (6 bases). CDR3 sequence (DNA): TGTGCCAGCCGGGACTCAGTCCACGAGCAGTACTTC. Its translation is CASRDSVHEQYF.